This TCR beta chain was identified during a study of OX40 agonist ivuxolimab in advanced cancers. Context from the whole study: The costimulatory receptor OX40 (CD134) was targeted by ivuxolimab, a fully human IgG2 agonistic monoclonal antibody. Intravenous ivuxolimab was administered to patients every 2 weeks at six dose levels: 0.01, 0.1, 0.3, 1.5, 3 and 10 mg/kg. Among the 52 dose-escalation patients, approximately 20 had hepatocellular carcinoma, approximately 15 melanoma, 9 renal cell carcinoma and 9 head and neck cancer. In the dose-escalation cohort, 65% to 90% of patients were male, and the mean age was approximately 60 years, with a range of 23 to 79. Prior anti-PD-1, anti-PD-L1 or anti-CTLA-4 therapy was permitted, and 40% of dose-escalation patients had received checkpoint inhibitors. Partial responses were achieved by three dose-escalation patients, of whom one had hepatocellular carcinoma and two had cutaneous melanoma. Peripheral TCRbeta sequencing was intended to test whether TCR sequence diversity was altered and clonal T-cell expansion was caused by ivuxolimab. The paper covers the monotherapy dose-escalation part of the phase I ivuxolimab trial, which included N ≈ 50 patients. The investigation overall reported the following: Partial responders in the 0.1-3.0 mg/kg groups had among the lowest normalized peripheral clonal expansion, especially among CD8+ T cells. The antigen specificity of the clonally expanded peripheral T cells was not determined. At doses of 0.1 to 3.0 mg/kg, clonal expansion of both CD4+ and CD8+ blood T cells was observed from baseline to week 6. Low levels of normalized T-cell clonal expansion were also seen in some patients who did not respond. After ivuxolimab, CD8+ T cells had more expanded clones than CD4+ T cells on average.

Concerning this clone: This receptor's antigen is unknown. No per-base quality is available; no much larger clone lies one base away.

Patients with autoimmune disease history or receiving systemic immunosuppression were excluded from the trial. Peripheral blood for TCR sequencing was collected from all dose cohorts at baseline, on cycle 4 day 1, and on cycle 7 day 1. Samples were obtained from an open-label, multicenter, first-in-human phase I dose-escalation trial of ivuxolimab. Adults with locally advanced or metastatic melanoma, renal cell, hepatocellular, or head and neck squamous cell carcinoma were enrolled in the trial. CD4+ and CD8+ T cells were sorted separately from peripheral blood before TCR sequencing. Genomic DNA was extracted from sorted cells for sequencing of the TCRbeta CDR3 region. The immunoSEQ Assay was used to sequence the TCRbeta CDR3 regions. TCRdb holds this immuneACCESS table with in-frame rearrangements only. Some clones are missing; in checked studies, unresolved V genes explain under half, and the rest has no known cause. The sample table records fewer than 85,000 clones; around nine tenths of these occur just once. More than 0.6% of the sample lies in the top ten.

The sequence was collected from an adult with an advanced solid tumor such as melanoma, head and neck, liver or kidney cancer. Here the sequenced sample was CD4+ or CD8+ T cells sorted from blood, taken in a trial of the OX40 agonist ivuxolimab.

The DNA sequence follows: TGTGCCAGCACTCTTAAGGGGGGAAAGGGGGCTTACACTGAAGCTTTCTTT. Translation gives CASTLKGGKGAYTEAFF. The chain uses TRBV7-2 and TRBJ1-1, with 7 central nucleotides matching TRBD1. Relative to germline, V is missing 7 bases and J is missing 3 bases, with 17 bases of the junction outside any gene match. The CDR3 runs 17 amino acids, cysteine and phenylalanine included. The retained sequence is limited to the CDR3, 51 bases, with the frame set at the first base. The germline V gene provides CDR1 SGHTA and CDR2 FQGNSA.